A selection of T cell receptor beta chains follows, all from one sample in a study of blood T cells in healthy people across ages. TCRdb redid the calling of the 5' RACE reads with MiXCR, one entry per CDR3 protein. The sample has some 1.5 million distinct CDR3 sequences, about 45% seen once. The material sequenced was blood. The receptors stem from a woman under 30 in good health. Each CDR3 is given with its conserved first and last residue. A D gene is named only where the DNA matches it firmly. Size is stated for part of the rows, as once, few or many counts, or as a class when the clone is expanded.

abundance,j_gene,d_gene,len,v_gene,CDR3nt,CDR3aa
-,TRBJ2-5,TRBD1,12,TRBV20-1,TGCAGTGCTCATGACAGGGAAGAGACCCAGTACTTC,CSAHDREETQYF
few,TRBJ1-4,-,13,TRBV5-1,TGCGCCAGCAGCTTAGAGTATAATGAAAAACTGTTTTTT,CASSLEYNEKLFF
-,TRBJ2-1,TRBD1,16,TRBV24-1,TGTGCCACCAGTGACACCGGGACAGGGAGGGTCAATGAGCAGTTCTTC,CATSDTGTGRVNEQFF
-,TRBJ1-1,-,13,TRBV14,TGTGCCAGCAGTCCCATGGGGAGAACTGAAGCTTTCTTT,CASSPMGRTEAFF
many,TRBJ1-1,-,15,TRBV12-3/TRBV12-4,TGTGCCAGCAATAAAGGACGAATAATGAACACTGAAGCTTTCTTT,CASNKGRIMNTEAFF
-,TRBJ2-3,-,16,TRBV12-3/TRBV12-4,TGTGCCAGCAGCAGATTACTAAATCCTAGCACAGATACGCAGTATTTT,CASSRLLNPSTDTQYF
-,TRBJ1-1,-,16,TRBV9,TGTGCCAGCAGCGAAGGCGTTGGCGGCCGGAACACTGAAGCTTTCTTT,CASSEGVGGRNTEAFF
few,TRBJ1-2,-,14,TRBV9,TGTGCCAGCAGCGCACGACAGGCACAACTAGGCTACACCTTC,CASSARQAQLGYTF
few,TRBJ2-1,TRBD1,15,TRBV4-2,TGTGCCAGCAGCCTGCAGGGGACAGGAGGGAATGAGCAGTTCTTC,CASSLQGTGGNEQFF
-,TRBJ2-1,TRBD2,16,TRBV15,TGTGCCACCAGCAGTAGCGGGAGAGGAACCTACAATGAGCAGTTCTTC,CATSSSGRGTYNEQFF
-,TRBJ1-6,-,15,TRBV6-5,TGTGCCAGCAGTTACCGGGACCGTCATAAGGCACCCCCCCACTTT,CASSYRDRHKAPPHF
-,TRBJ1-2,-,15,TRBV12-3/TRBV12-4,TGTGCCAGCACCCTCGGCCAAGCTCACAACTATGGCTACACCTTC,CASTLGQAHNYGYTF
few,TRBJ1-2,-,14,TRBV7-2,TGTGCCAGCAGCTTAACCGTGGGAAGCTATGGCTACACCTTC,CASSLTVGSYGYTF
few,TRBJ1-5,-,17,TRBV12-3/TRBV12-4,TGTGCCAGCAGTTTGGGTGACAGAGGACCCACGAATCAGCCCCAGCATTTT,CASSLGDRGPTNQPQHF
-,TRBJ2-3,TRBD2,14,TRBV20-1,TGCAGTGCTAGGGGGACTAGCTCGGCCGATACGCAGTATTTT,CSARGTSSADTQYF